This T cell receptor (beta chain) appears in the sequencing data of a study of T cells in Graves' hyperthyroidism and ophthalmopathy. This clonotype was observed a single time. Its antigen remains unidentified. V dropped 4 bases and J dropped 9 bases, with 13 bases sitting between them. The CDR3 is made up of 14 amino acids. CDR1 and CDR2 from the germline V gene are SNHLY and FYNNEI. From RNA transcripts, TCR beta CDR3 regions were amplified. A first-round RT-PCR of the TCR CDR3 used the HTBI primer set. MiXCR, applied by TCRdb to the multiplex PCR reads, yields one record per CDR3 protein. The sample lists 500,000 to 650,000 distinct CDR3 sequences, about 20% occurring once. Broader study findings: Also found in blood were most expanded thyroid clonotypes above 0.001.

A patient was excluded if there was uncontrolled infection, other autoimmune disease, pregnancy or lactation. Diagnoses were established using clinical symptoms, serum thyroxine and TRAb, thyroid ultrasound and orbital computed tomography. Isolation of PBMCs was performed on approximately 10 ml fresh peripheral blood. The sequenced sample was blood. The J gene is TRBJ1-6, the V gene TRBV2, with D uncertain. The source of this sequence is a man in his forties with Graves' ophthalmopathy. The CDR3 sequence: CASSALTESSPLHF. The CDR3 region has the DNA TGTGCCAGCAGTGCACTCACAGAAAGTTCACCCCTCCACTTT.